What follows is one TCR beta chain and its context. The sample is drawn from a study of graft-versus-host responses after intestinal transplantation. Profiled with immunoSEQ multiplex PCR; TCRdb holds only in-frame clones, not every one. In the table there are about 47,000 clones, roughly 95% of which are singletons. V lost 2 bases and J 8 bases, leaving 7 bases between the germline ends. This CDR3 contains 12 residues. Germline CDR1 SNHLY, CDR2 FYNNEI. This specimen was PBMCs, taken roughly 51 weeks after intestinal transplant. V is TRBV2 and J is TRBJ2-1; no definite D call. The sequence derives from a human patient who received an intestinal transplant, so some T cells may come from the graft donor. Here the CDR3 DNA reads TGTGCCAGCAGTGAAAATACGGATGAGCAGTTCTTC. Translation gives CASSENTDEQFF.